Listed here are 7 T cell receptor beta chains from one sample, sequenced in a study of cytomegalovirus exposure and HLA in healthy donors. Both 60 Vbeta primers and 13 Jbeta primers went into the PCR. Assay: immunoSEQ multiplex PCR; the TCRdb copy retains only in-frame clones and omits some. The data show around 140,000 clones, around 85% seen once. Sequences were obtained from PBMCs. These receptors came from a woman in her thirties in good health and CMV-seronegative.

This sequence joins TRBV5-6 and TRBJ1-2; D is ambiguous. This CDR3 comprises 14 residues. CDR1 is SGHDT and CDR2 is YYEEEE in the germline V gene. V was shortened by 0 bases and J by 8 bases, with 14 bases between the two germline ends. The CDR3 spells CASSLGAMTGGYTF. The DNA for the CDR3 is TGTGCCAGCAGCTTGGGCGCCATGACCGGGGGCTACACCTTC.

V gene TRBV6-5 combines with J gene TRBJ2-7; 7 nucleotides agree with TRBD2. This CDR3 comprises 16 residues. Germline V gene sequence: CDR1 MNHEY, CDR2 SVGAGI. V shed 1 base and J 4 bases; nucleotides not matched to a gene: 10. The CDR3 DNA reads TGTGCCAGCAGTTACTACTCGGGAGGCCCCGCATACGAGCAGTACTTC. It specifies CASSYYSGGPAYEQYF.

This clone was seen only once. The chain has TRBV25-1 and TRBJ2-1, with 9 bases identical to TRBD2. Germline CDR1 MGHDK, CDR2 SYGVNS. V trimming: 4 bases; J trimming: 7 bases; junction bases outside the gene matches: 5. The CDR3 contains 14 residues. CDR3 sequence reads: CASSVGLARNEQFF. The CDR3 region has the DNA TGTGCCAGCAGTGTGGGACTAGCTAGGAATGAGCAGTTCTTC. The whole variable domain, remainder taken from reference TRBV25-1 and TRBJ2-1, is EADIYQTPRYLVIGTGKKITLECSQTMGHDKMYWYQQDPGMELHLIHYSYGVNSTEKGDLSSESTVSRIRTEHFPLTLESARPSHTSQYLCASSVGLARNEQFFGPGTRLTVL.

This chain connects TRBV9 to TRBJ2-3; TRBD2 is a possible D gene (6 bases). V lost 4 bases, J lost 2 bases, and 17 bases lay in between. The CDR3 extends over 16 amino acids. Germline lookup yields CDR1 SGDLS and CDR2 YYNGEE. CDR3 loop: CASSPHGTGDTDTQYF. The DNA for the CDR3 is TGTGCCAGCAGCCCCCACGGGACTGGGGACACAGATACGCAGTATTTT.

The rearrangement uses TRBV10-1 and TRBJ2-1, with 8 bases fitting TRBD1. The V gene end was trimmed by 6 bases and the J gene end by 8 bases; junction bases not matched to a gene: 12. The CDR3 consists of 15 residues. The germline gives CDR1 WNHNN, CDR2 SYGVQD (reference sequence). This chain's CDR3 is CASSFGTGPGDEQFF. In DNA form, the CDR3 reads TGCGCCAGCAGCTTCGGGACAGGCCCTGGGGATGAGCAGTTCTTC.

CDR3 coding DNA: TGTGCCAGCATCTGGCTAGTCCAATTGAACACCGGGGAGCTGTTTTTT. Translation: CASIWLVQLNTGELFF. The J gene is TRBJ2-2, the V gene TRBV27; D not resolved. The germline gives CDR1 MNHEY, CDR2 SMNVEV (reference sequence). This CDR3 comprises 16 residues. V was clipped by 7 bases and J by 1 base, with 16 bases between them.

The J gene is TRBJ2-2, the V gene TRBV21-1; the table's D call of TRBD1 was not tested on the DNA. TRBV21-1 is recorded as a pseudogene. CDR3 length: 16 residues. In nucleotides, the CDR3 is TGTGCCAGCAGCAGGCGGGACAGGGGGCGCACCGGGGAGCTGTTTTTT. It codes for CASSRRDRGRTGELFF.